The clone carrying this TCR beta chain showed up many times. The antigen is undetermined. This sample stems from a study of human T cells and chemical hapten exposure. Germline V lookup: CDR1 ENHRY, CDR2 SYGVKD. Trimming left V 0 bases short and J 2 bases short, with 5 bases between. This CDR3 has 13 amino acids. Study results and limitations: Higher patch test scores went with higher counts of PT1 expanded TCRs.

Unique molecular identifiers were attached to individual cDNA molecules within the library. Via MiXCR, TCRdb re-called the RACE reads, giving one row per CDR3 protein. Here the sample spans tens of thousands of distinct CDR3 sequences, 8.5% to 9% being singletons. Time point: patch test 2, 6 weeks after DPC sensitization. Treatment here: therapeutic diphenylcyclopropenone sensitization with weekly scalp DPC. At every patch-test visit, blood was drawn before the patch test was applied. This specimen consisted of whole blood, obtained in connection with sensitization to the hapten diphenylcyclopropenone (DPC). V is TRBV10-3 and J is TRBJ2-7, with D unresolved. This TCR derives from a woman aged 45-60 years with alopecia areata. Some clones in this sample may be carry-over from other donors' samples. In nucleotides, the CDR3 is TGTGCCATCAGTGAGTCCGTCACCTACGAGCAGTACTTC. Its protein product is CAISESVTYEQYF.